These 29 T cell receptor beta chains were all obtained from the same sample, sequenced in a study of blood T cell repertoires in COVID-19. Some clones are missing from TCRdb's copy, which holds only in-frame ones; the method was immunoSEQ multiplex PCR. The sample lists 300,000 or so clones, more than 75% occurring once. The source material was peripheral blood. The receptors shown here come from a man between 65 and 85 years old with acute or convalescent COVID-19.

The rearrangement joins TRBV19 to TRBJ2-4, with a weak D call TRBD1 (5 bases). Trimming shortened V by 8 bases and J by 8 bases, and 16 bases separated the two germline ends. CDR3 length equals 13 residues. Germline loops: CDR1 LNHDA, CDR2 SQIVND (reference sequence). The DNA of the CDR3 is TGTGCCAGTCAACGGACAATACGGGACATTCAGTACTTC. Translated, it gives CASQRTIRDIQYF. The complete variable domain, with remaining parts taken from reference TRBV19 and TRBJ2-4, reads DGGITQSPKYLFRKEGQNVTLSCEQNLNHDAMYWYRQDPGQGLRLIYYSQIVNDFQKGDIAEGYSVSREKKESFPLTVTSAQKNPTAFYLCASQRTIRDIQYFGAGTRLSVL.

CDR3 in amino acids: CASSQDFRRPRGSNTEAFF. CDR3 nucleotide sequence: TGTGCCAGCAGCCAAGATTTTAGGCGGCCCCGAGGGTCGAACACTGAAGCTTTCTTT. V and J are TRBV3-1 (or the pseudogene TRBV3-2) and TRBJ1-1; no clear D. Germline V lookup: CDR1 LGHDT, CDR2 YNNKEL (reference sequence). The CDR3 has 19 residues. V was shortened by 0 bases and J by 1 base, with 21 bases between the two germline ends.

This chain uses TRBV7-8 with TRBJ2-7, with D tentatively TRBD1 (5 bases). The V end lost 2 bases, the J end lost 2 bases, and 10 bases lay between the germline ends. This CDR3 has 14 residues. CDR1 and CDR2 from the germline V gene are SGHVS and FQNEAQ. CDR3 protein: CASSLLRVPYEQYF. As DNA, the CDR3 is TGTGCCAGCAGCTTACTCAGGGTTCCCTACGAGCAGTACTTC.

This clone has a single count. CDR3 residues: CASSQGPGMSNEQFF. CDR3 nucleotide sequence: TGCGCCAGCAGCCAAGGTCCGGGAATGTCCAATGAGCAGTTCTTC. The chain employs TRBV4-3 and TRBJ2-1; tentatively, D is TRBD2 (5 bases). This CDR3 has 15 residues. The germline V gene has CDR1 LGHNA and CDR2 YSLEER. V was clipped by 1 base and J by 6 bases, with 13 bases between them.

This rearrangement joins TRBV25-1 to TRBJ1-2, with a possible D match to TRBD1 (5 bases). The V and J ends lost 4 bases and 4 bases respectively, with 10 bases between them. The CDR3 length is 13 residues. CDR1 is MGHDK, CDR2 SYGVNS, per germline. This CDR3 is CASSAGQGYGYTF. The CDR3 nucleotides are TGTGCCAGCAGTGCCGGGCAGGGCTATGGCTACACCTTC.

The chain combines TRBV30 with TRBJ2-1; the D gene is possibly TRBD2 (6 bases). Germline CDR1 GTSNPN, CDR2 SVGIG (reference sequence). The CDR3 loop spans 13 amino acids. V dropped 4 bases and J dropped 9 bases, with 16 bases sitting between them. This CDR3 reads CAWNGGADAEQFF. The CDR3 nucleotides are TGTGCCTGGAACGGAGGGGCCGACGCTGAGCAGTTCTTC.

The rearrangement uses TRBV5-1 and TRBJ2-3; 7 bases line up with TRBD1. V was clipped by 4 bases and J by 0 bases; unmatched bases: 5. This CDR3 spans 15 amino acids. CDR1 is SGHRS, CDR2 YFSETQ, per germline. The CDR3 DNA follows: TGCGCCAGCAGCCCCGGGACAGCTAGCACAGATACGCAGTATTTT. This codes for CASSPGTASTDTQYF.

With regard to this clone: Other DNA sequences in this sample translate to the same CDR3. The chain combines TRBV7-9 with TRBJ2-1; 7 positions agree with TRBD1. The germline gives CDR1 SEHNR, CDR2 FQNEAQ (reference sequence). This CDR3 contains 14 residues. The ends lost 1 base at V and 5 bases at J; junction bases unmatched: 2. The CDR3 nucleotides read TGTGCCAGCAGCTTAGGGGGGACAGACAATGAGCAGTTCTTC. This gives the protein CASSLGGTDNEQFF.

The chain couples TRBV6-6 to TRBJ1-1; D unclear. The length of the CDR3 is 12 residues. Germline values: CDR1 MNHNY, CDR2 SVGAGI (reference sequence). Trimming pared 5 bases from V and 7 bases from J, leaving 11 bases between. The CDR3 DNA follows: TGTGCCAGCAGTCAGTACGGGAATGAAGCTTTCTTT. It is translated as CASSQYGNEAFF.

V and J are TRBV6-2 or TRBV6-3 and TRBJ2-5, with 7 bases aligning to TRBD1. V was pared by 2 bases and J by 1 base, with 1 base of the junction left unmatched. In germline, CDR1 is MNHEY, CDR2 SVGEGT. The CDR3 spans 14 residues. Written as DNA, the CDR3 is TGTGCCAGCAGTTACGACAGGGTCCAAGAGACCCAGTACTTC. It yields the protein CASSYDRVQETQYF.

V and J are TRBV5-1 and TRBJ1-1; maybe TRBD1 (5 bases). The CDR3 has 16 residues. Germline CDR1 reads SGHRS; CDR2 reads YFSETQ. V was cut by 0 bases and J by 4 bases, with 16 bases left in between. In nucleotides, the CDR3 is TGCGCCAGCAGCTTGGAGGGGCACCGTTTGGTCACTGAAGCTTTCTTT. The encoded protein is CASSLEGHRLVTEAFF.

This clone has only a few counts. The CDR3: CASSSRTEVTYNSPLHF. In nucleotides, the CDR3 is TGTGCCAGCAGCTCCCGGACAGAAGTAACCTATAATTCACCCCTCCACTTT. The V gene is TRBV3-1 (or the pseudogene TRBV3-2), the J gene TRBJ1-6, with D maybe TRBD1 (6 bases). The V and J ends lost 5 bases and 2 bases respectively, with 16 bases between them. This CDR3 comprises 17 residues. Germline CDR1 reads LGHDT; CDR2 reads YNNKEL (reference sequence).

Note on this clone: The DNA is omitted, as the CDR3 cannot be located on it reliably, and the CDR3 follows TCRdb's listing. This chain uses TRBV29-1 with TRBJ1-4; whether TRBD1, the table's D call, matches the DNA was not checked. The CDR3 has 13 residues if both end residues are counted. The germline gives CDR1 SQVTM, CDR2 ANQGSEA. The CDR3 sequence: CSVFWQGTEKLFF.

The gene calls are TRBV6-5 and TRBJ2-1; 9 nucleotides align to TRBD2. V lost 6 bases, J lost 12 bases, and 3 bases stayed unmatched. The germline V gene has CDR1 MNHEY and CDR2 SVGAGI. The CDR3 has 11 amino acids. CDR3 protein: CASRGGGGQFF. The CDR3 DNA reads TGTGCCAGCAGAGGCGGGGGGGGGCAGTTCTTC.

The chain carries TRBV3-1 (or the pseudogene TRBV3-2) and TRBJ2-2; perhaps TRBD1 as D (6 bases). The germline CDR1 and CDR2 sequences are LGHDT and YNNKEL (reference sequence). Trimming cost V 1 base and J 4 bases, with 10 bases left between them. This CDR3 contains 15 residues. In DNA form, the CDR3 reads TGTGCCAGCAGCCAAGGGGGGCCAGTCACCGGGGAGCTGTTTTTT. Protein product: CASSQGGPVTGELFF.

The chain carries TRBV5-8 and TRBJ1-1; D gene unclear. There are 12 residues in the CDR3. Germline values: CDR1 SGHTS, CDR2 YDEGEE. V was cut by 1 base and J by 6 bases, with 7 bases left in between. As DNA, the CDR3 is TGTGCCAGCAGCTTGTATCGGGCTGAAGCTTTCTTT. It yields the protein CASSLYRAEAFF.

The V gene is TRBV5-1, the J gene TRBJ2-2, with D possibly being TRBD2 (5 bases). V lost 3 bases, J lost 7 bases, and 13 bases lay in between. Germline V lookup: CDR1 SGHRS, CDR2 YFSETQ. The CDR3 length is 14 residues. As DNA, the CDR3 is TGCGCCAGCAGCTCCCCGGGGAGAGGCGGGGAGCTGTTTTTT. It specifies CASSSPGRGGELFF.

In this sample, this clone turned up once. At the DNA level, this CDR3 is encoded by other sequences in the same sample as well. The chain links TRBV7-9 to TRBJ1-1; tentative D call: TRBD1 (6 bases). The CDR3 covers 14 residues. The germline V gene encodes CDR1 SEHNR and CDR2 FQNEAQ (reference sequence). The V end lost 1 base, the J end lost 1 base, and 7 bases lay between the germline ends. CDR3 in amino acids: CASSLGTANTEAFF. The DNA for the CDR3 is TGTGCCAGCAGCTTAGGGACAGCGAACACTGAAGCTTTCTTT. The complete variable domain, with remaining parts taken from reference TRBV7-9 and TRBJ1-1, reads DTGVSQNPRHKITKRGQNVTFRCDPISEHNRLYWYRQTLGQGPEFLTYFQNEAQLEKSRLLSDRFSAERPKGSFSTLEIQRTEQGDSAMYLCASSLGTANTEAFFGQGTRLTVV.

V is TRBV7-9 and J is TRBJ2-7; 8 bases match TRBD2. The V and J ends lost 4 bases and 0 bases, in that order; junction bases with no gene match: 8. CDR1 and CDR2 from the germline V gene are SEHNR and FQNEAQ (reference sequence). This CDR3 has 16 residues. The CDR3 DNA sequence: TGTGCCAGCAGCTCCCGCAGAAGCGGGAGCTCCTACGAGCAGTACTTC. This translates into CASSSRRSGSSYEQYF.

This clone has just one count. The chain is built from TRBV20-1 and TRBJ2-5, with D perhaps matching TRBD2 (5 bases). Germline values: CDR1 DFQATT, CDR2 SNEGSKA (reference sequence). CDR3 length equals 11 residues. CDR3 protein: CRPGNQETQYF. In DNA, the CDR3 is TGCAGGCCGGGGAACCAAGAGACCCAGTACTTC.

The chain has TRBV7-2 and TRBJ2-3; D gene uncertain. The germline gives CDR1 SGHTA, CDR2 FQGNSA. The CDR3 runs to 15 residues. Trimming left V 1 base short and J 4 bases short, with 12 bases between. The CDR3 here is CASSLVGSRADTQYF. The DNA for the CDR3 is TGTGCCAGCAGCTTAGTGGGTAGTCGGGCAGATACGCAGTATTTT. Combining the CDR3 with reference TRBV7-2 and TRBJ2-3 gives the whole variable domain GAGVSQSPSNKVTEKGKDVELRCDPISGHTALYWYRQSLGQGLEFLIYFQGNSAPDKSGLPSDRFSAERTGGSVSTLTIQRTQQEDSAVYLCASSLVGSRADTQYFGPGTRLTVL.

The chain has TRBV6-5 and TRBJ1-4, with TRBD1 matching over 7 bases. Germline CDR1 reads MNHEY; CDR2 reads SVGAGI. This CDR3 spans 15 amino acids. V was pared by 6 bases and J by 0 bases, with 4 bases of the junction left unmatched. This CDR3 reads CASRTTGSTNEKLFF. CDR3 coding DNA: TGTGCCAGCAGGACGACAGGGTCAACTAATGAAAAACTGTTTTTT.

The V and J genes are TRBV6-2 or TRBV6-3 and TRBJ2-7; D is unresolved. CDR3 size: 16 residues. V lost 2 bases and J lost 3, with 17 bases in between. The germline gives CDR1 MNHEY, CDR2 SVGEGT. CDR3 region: CASSYNLRTQHYEQYF. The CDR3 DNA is TGTGCCAGCAGTTACAACCTCCGAACCCAACACTACGAGCAGTACTTC.

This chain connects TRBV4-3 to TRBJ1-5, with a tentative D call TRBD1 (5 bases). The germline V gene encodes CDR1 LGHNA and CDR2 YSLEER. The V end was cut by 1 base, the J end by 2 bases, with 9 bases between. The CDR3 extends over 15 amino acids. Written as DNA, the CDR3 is TGCGCCAGCAGCCAAGTCGGGGGAGGCAATCAGCCCCAGCATTTT. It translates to CASSQVGGGNQPQHF.

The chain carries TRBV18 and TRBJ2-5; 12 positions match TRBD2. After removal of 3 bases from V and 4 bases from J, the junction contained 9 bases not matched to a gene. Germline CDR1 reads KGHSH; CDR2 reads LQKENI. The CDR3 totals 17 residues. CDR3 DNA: TGTGCCAGCTCACCTTTGGAACTAGCGGGAGGCGGAGAGACCCAGTACTTC. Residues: CASSPLELAGGGETQYF. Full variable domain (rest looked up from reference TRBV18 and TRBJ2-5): NAGVMQNPRHLVRRRGQEARLRCSPMKGHSHVYWYRQLPEEGLKFMVYLQKENIIDESGMPKERFSAEFPKEGPSILRIQQVVRGDSAAYFCASSPLELAGGGETQYFGPGTRLLVL.

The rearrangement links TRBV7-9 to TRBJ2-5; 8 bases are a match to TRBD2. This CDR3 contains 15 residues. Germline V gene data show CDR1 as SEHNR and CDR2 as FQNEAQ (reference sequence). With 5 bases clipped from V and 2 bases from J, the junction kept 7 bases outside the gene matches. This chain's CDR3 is CASSPGGGGQETQYF. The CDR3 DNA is TGTGCCAGCAGCCCCGGGGGGGGCGGGCAAGAGACCCAGTACTTC. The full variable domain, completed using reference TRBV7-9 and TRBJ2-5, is DTGVSQNPRHKITKRGQNVTFRCDPISEHNRLYWYRQTLGQGPEFLTYFQNEAQLEKSRLLSDRFSAERPKGSFSTLEIQRTEQGDSAMYLCASSPGGGGQETQYFGPGTRLLVL.

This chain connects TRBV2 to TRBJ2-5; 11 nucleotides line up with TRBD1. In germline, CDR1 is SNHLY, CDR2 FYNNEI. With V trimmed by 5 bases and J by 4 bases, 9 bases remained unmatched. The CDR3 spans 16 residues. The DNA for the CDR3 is TGTGCCAGCAGTCCCAGGACAGGGGGCTTTTCAGAGACCCAGTACTTC. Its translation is CASSPRTGGFSETQYF.

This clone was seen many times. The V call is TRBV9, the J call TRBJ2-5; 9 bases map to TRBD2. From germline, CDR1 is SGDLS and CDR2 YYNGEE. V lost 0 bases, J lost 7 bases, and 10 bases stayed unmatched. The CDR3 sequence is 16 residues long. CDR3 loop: CASSVGAGGPRGTQYF. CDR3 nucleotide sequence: TGTGCCAGCAGCGTAGGTGCGGGAGGGCCTAGAGGGACCCAGTACTTC.

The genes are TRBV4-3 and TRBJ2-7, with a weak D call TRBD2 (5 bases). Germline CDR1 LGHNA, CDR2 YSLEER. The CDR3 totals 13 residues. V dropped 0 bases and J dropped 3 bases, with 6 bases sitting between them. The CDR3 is CASSQEAGYEQYF. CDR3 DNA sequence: TGCGCCAGCAGCCAAGAGGCGGGCTACGAGCAGTACTTC.